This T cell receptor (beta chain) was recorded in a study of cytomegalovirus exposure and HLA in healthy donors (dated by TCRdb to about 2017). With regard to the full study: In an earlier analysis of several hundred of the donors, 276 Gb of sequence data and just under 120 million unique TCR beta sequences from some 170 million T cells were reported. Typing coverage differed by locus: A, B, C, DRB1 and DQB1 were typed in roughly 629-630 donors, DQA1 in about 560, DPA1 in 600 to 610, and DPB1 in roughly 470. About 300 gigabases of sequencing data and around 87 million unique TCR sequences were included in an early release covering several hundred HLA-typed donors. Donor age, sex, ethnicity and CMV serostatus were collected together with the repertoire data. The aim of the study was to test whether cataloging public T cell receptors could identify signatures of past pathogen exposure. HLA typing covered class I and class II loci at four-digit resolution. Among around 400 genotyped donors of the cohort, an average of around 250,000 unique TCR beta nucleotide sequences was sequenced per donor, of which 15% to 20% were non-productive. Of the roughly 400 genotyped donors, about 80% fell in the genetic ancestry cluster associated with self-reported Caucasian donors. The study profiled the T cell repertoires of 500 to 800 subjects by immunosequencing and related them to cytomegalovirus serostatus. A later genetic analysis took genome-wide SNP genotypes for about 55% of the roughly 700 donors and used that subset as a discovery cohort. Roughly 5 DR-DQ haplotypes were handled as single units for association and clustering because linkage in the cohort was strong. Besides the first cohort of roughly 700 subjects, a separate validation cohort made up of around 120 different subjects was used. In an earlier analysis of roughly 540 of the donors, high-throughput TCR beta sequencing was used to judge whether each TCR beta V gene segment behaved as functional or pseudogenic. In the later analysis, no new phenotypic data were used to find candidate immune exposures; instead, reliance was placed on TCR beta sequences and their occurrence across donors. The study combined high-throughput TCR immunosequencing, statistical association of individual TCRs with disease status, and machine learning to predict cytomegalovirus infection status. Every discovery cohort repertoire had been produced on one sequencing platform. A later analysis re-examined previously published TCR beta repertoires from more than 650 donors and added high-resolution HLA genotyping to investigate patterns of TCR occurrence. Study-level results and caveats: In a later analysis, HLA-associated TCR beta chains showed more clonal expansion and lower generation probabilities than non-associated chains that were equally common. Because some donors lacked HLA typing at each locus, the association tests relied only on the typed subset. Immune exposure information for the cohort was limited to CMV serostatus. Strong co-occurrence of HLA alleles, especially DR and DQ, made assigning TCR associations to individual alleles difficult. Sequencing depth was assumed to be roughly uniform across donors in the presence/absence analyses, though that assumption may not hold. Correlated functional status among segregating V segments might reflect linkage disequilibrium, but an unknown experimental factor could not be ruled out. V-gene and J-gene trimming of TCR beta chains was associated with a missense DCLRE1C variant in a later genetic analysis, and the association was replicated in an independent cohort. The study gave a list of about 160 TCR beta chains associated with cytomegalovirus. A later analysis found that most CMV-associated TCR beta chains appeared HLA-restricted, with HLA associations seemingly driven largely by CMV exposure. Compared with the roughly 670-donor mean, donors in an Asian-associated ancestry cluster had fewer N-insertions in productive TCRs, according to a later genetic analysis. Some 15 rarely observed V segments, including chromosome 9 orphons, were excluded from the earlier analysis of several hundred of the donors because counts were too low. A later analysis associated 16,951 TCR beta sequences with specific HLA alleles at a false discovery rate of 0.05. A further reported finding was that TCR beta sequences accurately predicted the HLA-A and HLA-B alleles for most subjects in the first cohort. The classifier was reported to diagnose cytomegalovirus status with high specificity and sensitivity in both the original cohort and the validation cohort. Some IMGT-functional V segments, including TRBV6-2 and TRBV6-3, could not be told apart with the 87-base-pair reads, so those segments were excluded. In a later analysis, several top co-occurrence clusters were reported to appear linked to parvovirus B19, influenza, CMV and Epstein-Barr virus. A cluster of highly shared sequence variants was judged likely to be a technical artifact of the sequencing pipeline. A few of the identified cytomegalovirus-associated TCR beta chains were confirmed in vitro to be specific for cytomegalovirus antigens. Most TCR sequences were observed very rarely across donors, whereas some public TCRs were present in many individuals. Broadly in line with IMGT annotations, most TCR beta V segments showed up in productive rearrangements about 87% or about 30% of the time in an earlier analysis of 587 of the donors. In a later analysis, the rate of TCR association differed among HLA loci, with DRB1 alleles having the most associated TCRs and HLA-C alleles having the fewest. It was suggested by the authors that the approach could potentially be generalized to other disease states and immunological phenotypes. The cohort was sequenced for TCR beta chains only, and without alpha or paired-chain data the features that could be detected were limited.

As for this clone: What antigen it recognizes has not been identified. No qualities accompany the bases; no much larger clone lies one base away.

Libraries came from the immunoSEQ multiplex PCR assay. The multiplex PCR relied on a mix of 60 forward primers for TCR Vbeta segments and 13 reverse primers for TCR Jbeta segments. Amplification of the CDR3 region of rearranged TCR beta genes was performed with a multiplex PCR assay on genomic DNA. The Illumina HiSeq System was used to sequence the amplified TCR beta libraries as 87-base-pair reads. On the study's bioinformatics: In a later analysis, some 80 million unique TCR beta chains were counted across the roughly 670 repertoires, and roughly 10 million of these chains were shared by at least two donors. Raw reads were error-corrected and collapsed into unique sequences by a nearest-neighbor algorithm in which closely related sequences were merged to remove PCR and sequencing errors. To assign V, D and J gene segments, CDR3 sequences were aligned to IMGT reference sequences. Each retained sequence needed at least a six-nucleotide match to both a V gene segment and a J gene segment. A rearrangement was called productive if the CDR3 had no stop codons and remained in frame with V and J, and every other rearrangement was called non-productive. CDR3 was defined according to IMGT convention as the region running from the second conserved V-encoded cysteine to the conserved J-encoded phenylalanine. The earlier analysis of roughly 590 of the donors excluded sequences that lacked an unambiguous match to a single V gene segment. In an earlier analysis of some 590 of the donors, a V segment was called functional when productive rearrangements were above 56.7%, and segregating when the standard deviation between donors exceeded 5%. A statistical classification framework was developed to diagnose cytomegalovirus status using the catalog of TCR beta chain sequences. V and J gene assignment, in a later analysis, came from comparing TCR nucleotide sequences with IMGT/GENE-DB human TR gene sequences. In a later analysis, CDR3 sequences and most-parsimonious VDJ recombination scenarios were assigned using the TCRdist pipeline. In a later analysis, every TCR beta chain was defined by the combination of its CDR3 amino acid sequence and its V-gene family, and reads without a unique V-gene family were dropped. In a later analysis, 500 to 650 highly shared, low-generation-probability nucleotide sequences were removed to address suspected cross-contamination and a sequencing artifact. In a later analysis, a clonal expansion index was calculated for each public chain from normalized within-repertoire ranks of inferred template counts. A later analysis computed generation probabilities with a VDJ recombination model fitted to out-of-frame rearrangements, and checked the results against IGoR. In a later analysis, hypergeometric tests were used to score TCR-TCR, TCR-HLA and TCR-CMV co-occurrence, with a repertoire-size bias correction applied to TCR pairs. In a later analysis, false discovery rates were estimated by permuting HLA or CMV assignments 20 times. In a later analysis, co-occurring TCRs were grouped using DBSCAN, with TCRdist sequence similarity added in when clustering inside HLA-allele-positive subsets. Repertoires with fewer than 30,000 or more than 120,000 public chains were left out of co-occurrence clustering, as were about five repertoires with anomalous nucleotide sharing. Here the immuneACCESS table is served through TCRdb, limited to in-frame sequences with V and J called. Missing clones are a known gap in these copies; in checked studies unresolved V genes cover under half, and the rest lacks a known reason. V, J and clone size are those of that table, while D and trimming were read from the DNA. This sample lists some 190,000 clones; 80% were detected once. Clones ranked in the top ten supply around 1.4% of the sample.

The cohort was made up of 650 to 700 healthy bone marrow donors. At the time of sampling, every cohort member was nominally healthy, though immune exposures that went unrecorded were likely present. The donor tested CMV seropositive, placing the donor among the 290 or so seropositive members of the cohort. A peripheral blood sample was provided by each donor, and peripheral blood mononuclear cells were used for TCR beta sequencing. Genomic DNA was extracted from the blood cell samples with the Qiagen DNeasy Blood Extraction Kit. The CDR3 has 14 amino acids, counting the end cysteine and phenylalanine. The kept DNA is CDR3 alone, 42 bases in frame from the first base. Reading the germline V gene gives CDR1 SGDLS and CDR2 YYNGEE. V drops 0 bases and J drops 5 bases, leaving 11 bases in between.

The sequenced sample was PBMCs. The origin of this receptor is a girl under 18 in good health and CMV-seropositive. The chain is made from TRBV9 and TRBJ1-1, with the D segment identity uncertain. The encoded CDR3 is CASSVDPTRTEAFF. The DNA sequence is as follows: TGTGCCAGCAGCGTAGACCCGACGCGGACTGAAGCTTTCTTT.